This T cell receptor beta chain was sequenced during a study of cytomegalovirus exposure and HLA in healthy donors. Libraries were prepared by immunoSEQ multiplex PCR; TCRdb keeps only in-frame clonotypes and omits some of them. The sample consists of 100,000 to 150,000 clones, approximately 92% of them appearing once. The CDR3 loop spans 18 amino acids. The V end lost 4 bases, the J end lost 8 bases, and 28 bases lay between the germline ends. Germline V gene sequence: CDR1 SGHRS, CDR2 YFSETQ. V gene TRBV5-1 combines with J gene TRBJ2-1; D remains ambiguous. This TCR was sampled from a woman under 30 in good health and CMV-seronegative. Source material: PBMCs. DNA of the CDR3: TGCGCCAGCAGCCCCCTGACGCTATCCTCAATGATCGGAGATGAGCAGTTCTTC. As protein: CASSPLTLSSMIGDEQFF.